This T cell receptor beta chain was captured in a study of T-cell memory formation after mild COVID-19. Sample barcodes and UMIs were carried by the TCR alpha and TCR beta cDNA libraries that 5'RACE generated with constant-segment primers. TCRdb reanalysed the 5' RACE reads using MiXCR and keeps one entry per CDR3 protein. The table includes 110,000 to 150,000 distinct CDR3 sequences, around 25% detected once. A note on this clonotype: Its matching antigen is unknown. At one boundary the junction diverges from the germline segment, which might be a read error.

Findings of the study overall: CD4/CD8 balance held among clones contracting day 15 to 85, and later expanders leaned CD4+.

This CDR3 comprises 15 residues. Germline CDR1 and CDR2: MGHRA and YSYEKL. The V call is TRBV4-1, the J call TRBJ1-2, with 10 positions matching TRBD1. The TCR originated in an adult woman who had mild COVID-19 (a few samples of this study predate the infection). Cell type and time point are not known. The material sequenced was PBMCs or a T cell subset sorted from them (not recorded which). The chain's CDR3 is CASSQDGTGEQVVSF. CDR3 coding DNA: TGCGCCAGCAGCCAAGATGGGACAGGGGAACAGGTTGTCTCCTTC.